The 23 T cell receptor beta chains given below trace back to one sample, sequenced in a study of OX40 agonist ivuxolimab in advanced cancers. This table comes from immunoSEQ multiplex PCR, and its TCRdb copy is limited to in-frame clones, with some not included. Counted here are some 60,000 clones, over 75% occurring once; the ten biggest clones make up about 4.7%. This specimen was CD4+ or CD8+ T cells sorted from blood, taken in a trial of the OX40 agonist ivuxolimab. Receptor source: an adult with an advanced solid tumor such as melanoma, head and neck, liver or kidney cancer.

The chain uses TRBV7-2 and TRBJ2-7; D gene unclear. Trimming removed 5 bases at V and 5 bases at J, with 13 bases between. This CDR3 contains 13 residues. Per germline, CDR1 SGHTA and CDR2 FQGNSA. The CDR3 loop is CASSLTPLNEQYF. DNA of the CDR3: TGTGCCAGCAGCCTAACCCCCTTGAACGAGCAGTACTTC.

The chain recombines TRBV5-4 with TRBJ2-5; TRBD1 agrees at 7 bases. The V and J ends lost 2 bases and 2 bases, in that order; junction bases with no gene match: 3. CDR3 length: 14 amino acids. Germline assignment: CDR1 SGHNT and CDR2 YYREEE (reference sequence). The CDR3 coding sequence is TGTGCCAGCAGCTTAGCCAGGGGGCAAGAGACCCAGTACTTC. Protein: CASSLARGQETQYF.

This sequence joins TRBV12-2 and TRBJ2-1. TRBV12-2 is shown as a pseudogene. This CDR3 is built from 17 residues. CDR3 nucleotides: TGTGCAAGTCGCCCCGGCGGGCAGGGAAGCTCCTACAATGAGCAGTTCTTC. Protein sequence: CASRPGGQGSSYNEQFF.

This clone occurred once. This rearrangement joins TRBV7-8 to TRBJ2-3, with D hard to call. Germline V gene lookup returns CDR1 SGHVS and CDR2 FQNEAQ. Between the trimmed V and J ends, which lost 5 bases and 0 bases, there was a span of 6 bases. The CDR3 extends over 13 amino acids. In DNA, the CDR3 is TGTGCCAGCAGCGTCCTTAGCACAGATACGCAGTATTTT. Its protein is CASSVLSTDTQYF.

The V gene is TRBV4-1, the J gene TRBJ1-1; D not certain. V was cut by 1 base and J by 1 base, with 7 bases left in between. This CDR3 contains 14 residues. Germline V gene lookup returns CDR1 MGHRA and CDR2 YSYEKL. CDR3 sequence reads: CASSQGVGNTEAFF. CDR3 nucleotides: TGCGCCAGCAGCCAAGGAGTTGGGAACACTGAAGCTTTCTTT.

This chain joins TRBV7-3 and TRBJ2-1; D not certain. This CDR3 comprises 15 residues. In germline, CDR1 is SGHTA, CDR2 FQGTGA. V was clipped by 6 bases and J by 0 bases, with 12 bases between them. Here the CDR3 reads CASSVRWSSYNEQFF. CDR3 sequence (DNA): TGTGCCAGCAGTGTTAGATGGAGCTCCTACAATGAGCAGTTCTTC.

This clone occurred once. V gene TRBV6-5 combines with J gene TRBJ2-5; 8 nucleotides line up with TRBD2. Looked up from germline, CDR1 is MNHEY and CDR2 is SVGAGI. This CDR3 region has 14 residues. Trimming took 2 bases from V and 4 from J; bases not matched to a gene: 3. In DNA form, the CDR3 reads TGTGCCAGCAGTTACGATCTAGCGGGAGAGACCCAGTACTTC. This encodes CASSYDLAGETQYF.

This clone was detected a few times. V is TRBV18 and J is TRBJ1-2, with 7 bases lining up with TRBD1. Germline V CDR1 and CDR2: KGHSH, LQKENI. The CDR3 has 10 residues. The trim removed 8 bases at V and 10 bases at J, leaving 4 bases unmatched. In nucleotides, the CDR3 is TGTGCCAGCCTGGGACAGACCTACACCTTC. Encoded protein: CASLGQTYTF.

The chain links TRBV18 to TRBJ1-3; possible D gene TRBD1, 5 bases. V shed 6 bases and J shed 4 bases, with 19 bases lying between them. Looked up from germline, CDR1 is KGHSH and CDR2 is LQKENI. The length of the CDR3 is 16 residues. In nucleotides, the CDR3 is TGTGCCAGCTCGGAAGGTGTTCAGGGATCCGGAAACACCATATATTTT. It is translated as CASSEGVQGSGNTIYF.

J is TRBJ2-1 and V is TRBV29-1; D may match TRBD1 or TRBD2 (5 bases each). The CDR3 runs 12 residues. V lost 2 bases, J lost 4 bases, and 6 bases lay in between. Germline V CDR1 and CDR2: SQVTM, ANQGSEA. CDR3 amino acids: CSVEWGYNEQFF. Written as DNA, the CDR3 is TGCAGCGTTGAATGGGGGTACAATGAGCAGTTCTTC.

The count of this clone is one. The chain employs TRBV29-1 and TRBJ1-1; 12 positions match TRBD1. CDR1 SQVTM and CDR2 ANQGSEA come from the germline V gene. Unmatched junction bases numbered 8, after V lost 1 base and J lost 2 bases. This CDR3 has 17 residues. CDR3 coding DNA: TGCAGCGTTGAAGGCTCCCGGGACAGGGGGCCCAACACTGAAGCTTTCTTT. Protein sequence: CSVEGSRDRGPNTEAFF.

The chain employs TRBV9 and TRBJ1-3, with 8 bases matching TRBD1. This CDR3 spans 17 amino acids. V shed 0 bases, J shed 0 bases, and the junction held 5 bases outside the gene matches. Germline lookup yields CDR1 SGDLS and CDR2 YYNGEE. CDR3: CASSVGYRGTSGNTIYF. DNA of the CDR3: TGTGCCAGCAGCGTAGGATACAGGGGGACCTCTGGAAACACCATATATTTT.

The chain joins TRBV7-8 to TRBJ2-7; 7 nucleotides match TRBD2. CDR1 is SGHVS, CDR2 FQNEAQ, per germline. V lost 1 base, J lost 1 base, and 7 bases stayed unmatched. This CDR3 has 16 residues. CDR3 loop: CASSLVASGRSYEQYF. The CDR3, as DNA: TGTGCCAGCAGCTTAGTGGCTAGCGGACGATCCTACGAGCAGTACTTC. The variable domain in full, completed from reference TRBV7-8 and TRBJ2-7, reads GAGVSQSPRYKVAKRGQDVALRCDPISGHVSLFWYQQALGQGPEFLTYFQNEAQLDKSGLPSDRFFAERPEGSVSTLKIQRTQQEDSAVYLCASSLVASGRSYEQYFGPGTRLTVT.

The chain employs TRBV30 and TRBJ2-4; TRBD1 matches at 8 bases. J gave up 6 bases and V 5 bases, and 12 bases lay outside the gene matches. Germline loops: CDR1 GTSNPN, CDR2 SVGIG (reference sequence). This CDR3 is 15 amino acids long. CDR3 protein: CAWQPRTGPTNIQYF. The CDR3 bases are TGTGCCTGGCAACCCCGGACAGGGCCTACAAACATTCAGTACTTC.

The chain employs TRBV7-2 and TRBJ1-5; tentative D call: TRBD1 (5 bases). V dropped 0 bases and J dropped 3 bases, with 9 bases sitting between them. Germline loops: CDR1 SGHTA, CDR2 FQGNSA. The CDR3 has 15 amino acids. CDR3 nucleotides: TGTGCCAGCAGCTTAGCCAAGGGGCTCAATCAGCCCCAGCATTTT. It encodes CASSLAKGLNQPQHF.

This chain connects TRBV19 to TRBJ1-4; D uncertain. This CDR3 comprises 15 residues. V lost 6 bases and J lost 4, with 15 bases in between. Germline V gene sequence: CDR1 LNHDA, CDR2 SQIVND (reference sequence). The CDR3 loop is CASRERVAGNEKLFF. The DNA of the CDR3 is TGTGCCAGTAGGGAAAGAGTCGCCGGTAATGAAAAACTGTTTTTT.

This sequence joins TRBV2 and TRBJ1-5; D unclear. This CDR3 region has 15 residues. Germline V gene data show CDR1 as SNHLY and CDR2 as FYNNEI. V was cut by 7 bases and J by 0 bases, with 13 bases left in between. CDR3 region: CASNLTPYSNQPQHF. CDR3 DNA: TGTGCCAGCAACCTGACGCCCTATAGCAATCAGCCCCAGCATTTT.

The rearrangement links TRBV6-6 to TRBJ2-7; D gene uncertain. V gave up 0 bases and J gave up 2 bases, with 11 bases separating them. The CDR3 is 15 amino acids. From germline, CDR1 is MNHNY and CDR2 SVGAGI (reference sequence). CDR3 residues: CASSYSINQAYEQYF. DNA for the CDR3: TGTGCCAGCAGTTACTCGATTAACCAGGCCTACGAGCAGTACTTC.

This clone was counted once. V usage is TRBV7-2 and J usage is TRBJ2-3; tentative D call: TRBD1 (5 bases). The CDR3 has 16 amino acids. The V end was cut by 2 bases, the J end by 2 bases, with 14 bases between. Germline V gives CDR1 SGHTA, CDR2 FQGNSA. For the CDR3, the DNA is TGTGCCAGCAGCTTAAGGGCAACAGGTTCCACAGATACGCAGTATTTT. This sequence encodes CASSLRATGSTDTQYF.

The V call is TRBV28, the J call TRBJ2-1; possible D gene TRBD2, 6 bases. Germline-derived CDR1 and CDR2 are MDHEN and SYDVKM. CDR3 length equals 13 residues. Between the trimmed V and J ends, which lost 8 bases and 3 bases, there was a span of 11 bases. This CDR3 reads CASATGVYNEQFF. As DNA, the CDR3 is TGTGCCAGCGCTACGGGGGTCTACAATGAGCAGTTCTTC.

The V gene is TRBV9, the J gene TRBJ2-7, with 7 bases that match TRBD1. V gave up 4 bases and J gave up 5 bases; unmatched junction bases: 9. Per germline, CDR1 SGDLS and CDR2 YYNGEE. This CDR3 region has 14 residues. In nucleotides, the CDR3 is TGTGCCAGCAGCCCGAGCCCCAGGGGGAACGAGCAGTACTTC. Translation gives CASSPSPRGNEQYF.

The rearrangement uses TRBV28 and TRBJ2-7; D call uncertain. V lost 5 bases and J lost 5, with 4 bases in between. This CDR3 is built from 10 residues. Germline V gene lookup returns CDR1 MDHEN and CDR2 SYDVKM. The CDR3 protein is CASSVHEQYF. The DNA for the CDR3 is TGTGCCAGCAGTGTCCACGAGCAGTACTTC.

V usage is TRBV14 and J usage is TRBJ2-5, with D possibly being TRBD1 (6 bases). CDR1 SGHDN and CDR2 FVKESK come from the germline V gene. Trimming shortened V by 3 bases and J by 5 bases, and 10 bases separated the two germline ends. This CDR3 comprises 13 residues. The CDR3 region has the DNA TGTGCCAGCAGCCATGGACAGTTTGAGACCCAGTACTTC. Encoded protein: CASSHGQFETQYF.